Listed below are T cell receptor beta chains from one sample, sequenced in a study of T cell repertoires in cytomegalovirus infection. In TCRdb, the reads were re-called with MiXCR into one record per CDR3 protein. The table has a few hundred thousand distinct CDR3 sequences, just under 25% seen once. Which antigens these TCRs recognize remains unknown. Here the sequenced sample was cultured PBMCs, taken from culture after CMV antigen stimulation. Receptors were obtained from a human donor in good health (CMV status not recorded). Some clones in this sample may be carry-over from other donors' samples. Both conserved end residues are part of each CDR3. The D gene is left open where the match is weak. Clone size is given for some rows only: seen once, a few or many times, or a class if the clone is expanded.

abundance | d_gene | j_gene | len | v_gene | CDR3nt | CDR3aa
. | TRBD2 | TRBJ2-3 | 16 | TRBV6-2/TRBV6-3 | TGTGCCAGCAGTTTTGGGACTAGCGGGAGTGTGGATACGCAGTATTTT | CASSFGTSGSVDTQYF
few | TRBD2 | TRBJ2-5 | 14 | TRBV6-2/TRBV6-3 | TGTGCCAGCAGTACGGATAGCGGGAGTAAGACCCAGTACTTC | CASSTDSGSKTQYF
. | TRBD1 | TRBJ2-5 | 15 | TRBV20-1 | TGCAGTACGGGGACAGGGGGAGTCAAGATGGAGACCCAGTACTTC | CSTGTGGVKMETQYF
many | TRBD2 | TRBJ2-7 | 15 | TRBV7-2 | TGTGCCAGCAGCCCCCCCAAGCGGGATCCCTACGAGCAGTACTTC | CASSPPKRDPYEQYF
many | . | TRBJ1-4 | 13 | TRBV20-1 | TGCAGTGCTATGGCCCCATCTCAGGAAAAACTGTTTTTT | CSAMAPSQEKLFF
few | . | TRBJ2-2 | 17 | TRBV7-2 | TGTGCCAGCAGCTTAGGAGTCCGGCTAGCTCACCCCGGGGAGCTGTTTTTT | CASSLGVRLAHPGELFF
. | . | TRBJ2-1 | 14 | TRBV24-1 | TGTGCCACCAGTGACTCAGCTGAGGCCGGTGAGCAGTTCTTC | CATSDSAEAGEQFF
many | TRBD1 | TRBJ2-7 | 14 | TRBV9 | TGTGCCAGCAGCATAGGAGGGACAGGGATCGAGCAGTACTTC | CASSIGGTGIEQYF
few | . | TRBJ2-5 | 13 | TRBV13 | TGTGCCAGCAGCGGGATTTCACAAGAGACCCAGTACTTC | CASSGISQETQYF
. | TRBD2 | TRBJ2-1 | 18 | TRBV6-6 | TGTGCCAGCAGAAGACTAGCGGGTCCATCCAGCTCCTACAATGAGCAGTTCTTC | CASRRLAGPSSSYNEQFF
few | TRBD1 | TRBJ1-2 | 14 | TRBV15 | TGTGCCACCAGCAGGGACAGGGTAACTCTTGGCTACACCTTC | CATSRDRVTLGYTF
few | . | TRBJ1-2 | 13 | TRBV7-2 | TGTGCCAGCAGCTTAGCCCAAACGGTTGGCTACACCTTC | CASSLAQTVGYTF
once | . | TRBJ1-1 | 12 | TRBV6-6 | TGTGCCAGCAGTTACCGGGCCGATGAAGCTTTCTTT | CASSYRADEAFF
. | . | TRBJ2-3 | 15 | TRBV7-9 | TGTGCCAGCAGCTATAGCGGATTGAACACAGATACGCAGTATTTT | CASSYSGLNTDTQYF
few | TRBD2 | TRBJ2-5 | 16 | TRBV28 | TGTGCCAGTGGGACTAGCGGGAGGACCACCCAAGAGACCCAGTACTTC | CASGTSGRTTQETQYF
few | TRBD2 | TRBJ2-1 | 19 | TRBV20-1 | TGCAGTGCTAGAGGGCAGGGGGGGCTAGCGGGAGGGCGCGACAATGAGCAGTTCTTC | CSARGQGGLAGGRDNEQFF
. | TRBD2 | TRBJ2-4 | 15 | TRBV20-1 | TGCAGTGTCGGTAGCGGGAGGGATGCCAAAAACATTCAGTACTTC | CSVGSGRDAKNIQYF
. | . | TRBJ2-7 | 17 | TRBV28 | TGTGCCACCCAACTATTAAGCTCTATAGCTGGAGACTACGAGCAGTACTTC | CATQLLSSIAGDYEQYF
few | . | TRBJ1-1 | 12 | TRBV19 | TGTGCCAGTCTCGACAGGAACACTGAAGCTTTCTTT | CASLDRNTEAFF
. | . | TRBJ2-3 | 16 | TRBV24-1 | TGTGCCACCAGTGATTATGTGACTACCTCCGGAGATACGCAGTATTTT | CATSDYVTTSGDTQYF
few | . | TRBJ2-3 | 16 | TRBV7-6 | TGTGCCAGCAGCCTGGACATTCTCGCTGGCACAGATACGCAGTATTTT | CASSLDILAGTDTQYF
few | . | TRBJ2-1 | 13 | TRBV4-3 | TGCGCCAGCAGTGAGGGGCCACACAATGAGCAGTTCTTC | CASSEGPHNEQFF
. | TRBD1 | TRBJ2-1 | 15 | TRBV6-5 | TGTGCCAGCAGCCGCGACAGGGCCCCCTACAATGAGCAGTTCTTC | CASSRDRAPYNEQFF
. | TRBD2 | TRBJ2-1 | 17 | TRBV5-6 | TGTGCCAGCAGCCGGTGGGGACTAGCGGACTCCTACAATGAGCAGTTCTTC | CASSRWGLADSYNEQFF
. | . | TRBJ2-2 | 17 | TRBV6-5 | TGTGCCAGCAGTTCAACAGGACTGGGAATAGGTACCGGGGAGCTGTTTTTT | CASSSTGLGIGTGELFF
many | . | TRBJ2-2 | 13 | TRBV4-1 | TGCGCCAGCAGCCAATCTAGTGGCGGGGAGCTGTTTTTT | CASSQSSGGELFF
many | . | TRBJ2-7 | 14 | TRBV7-2 | TGTGCCAGCAGCCCTTGGACGGGATACTACGAGCAGTACTTC | CASSPWTGYYEQYF
. | TRBD1 | TRBJ1-1 | 14 | TRBV7-4 | TGTGCCAGCACCCCCCGGGACAGGGTCACTGAAGCTTTCTTT | CASTPRDRVTEAFF
. | . | TRBJ2-5 | 15 | TRBV6-2/TRBV6-3 | TGTGCCGCCCGGGAACGGGAGCTTCGAGGGGAGACCCAGTACTTC | CAARERELRGETQYF
. | TRBD1 | TRBJ1-2 | 14 | TRBV2 | TGTGCCAGCAGTCGACAGGGGGCAATCTATGGCTACACCTTC | CASSRQGAIYGYTF
few | TRBD1 | TRBJ1-2 | 14 | TRBV7-2 | TGTGCCAGCAGGTCGGGACAGGGATACTATGGCTACACCTTC | CASRSGQGYYGYTF
. | . | TRBJ2-5 | 14 | TRBV6-1 | TGTGCCAGCAGTGGAGGGCTAGGGGGAGAGACCCAGTACTTC | CASSGGLGGETQYF
. | TRBD2 | TRBJ2-1 | 15 | TRBV27 | TGTGCCAGCAGTCCGATAGCGGGGGTCAACAATGAGCAGTTCTTC | CASSPIAGVNNEQFF
few | . | TRBJ1-3 | 14 | TRBV18 | TGTGCCAGCTCACCGTGGTCAGACGGAAACACCATATATTTT | CASSPWSDGNTIYF
many | . | TRBJ2-3 | 12 | TRBV7-2 | TGTGCCAGCGAAAAGGGGGCAGATACGCAGTATTTT | CASEKGADTQYF
. | . | TRBJ2-1 | 17 | TRBV12-3/TRBV12-4 | TGTGCCAGCAGTCTAGTATTGGGAGGCCGATCCTACAATGAGCAGTTCTTC | CASSLVLGGRSYNEQFF
few | TRBD2 | TRBJ2-2 | 16 | TRBV4-2 | TGTGCCAGCAGCCTGGGACTAGCTCTTAACACCGGGGAGCTGTTTTTT | CASSLGLALNTGELFF
few | . | TRBJ1-5 | 15 | TRBV30 | TGTGCCTGGAGTTCCCGGCTCCGGGGCAATCAGCCCCAGCATTTT | CAWSSRLRGNQPQHF
once | . | TRBJ2-1 | 14 | TRBV5-4 | TGTGCCAGCAGCTTGGTGCCGGAGGGAGGCGAGCAGTTCTTC | CASSLVPEGGEQFF
. | . | TRBJ2-1 | 14 | TRBV7-9 | TGTGCCAGCAGCCACACGGGAGCCTACAATGAGCAGTTCTTC | CASSHTGAYNEQFF
. | . | TRBJ1-3 | 18 | TRBV20-1 | TGCAGTGCTAGAGATGGATGGCCGGGCAGGTCTTCCGGAAACACCATATATTTT | CSARDGWPGRSSGNTIYF
. | TRBD2 | TRBJ2-7 | 14 | TRBV20-1 | TGCAGTGCTAGTTATAGCGGGAGGGCGTACGAGCAGTACTTC | CSASYSGRAYEQYF
. | . | TRBJ1-6 | 17 | TRBV4-1 | TGCGCCAGCAGCCAAGAGGCCAGCAGCTCCTATAATTCACCCCTCCACTTT | CASSQEASSSYNSPLHF
. | TRBD2 | TRBJ2-1 | 14 | TRBV19 | TGTGCCAGTAGGCGGGAGCTTTCCTACAATGAGCAGTTCTTC | CASRRELSYNEQFF
few | . | TRBJ2-5 | 14 | TRBV7-9 | TGTGCCAGCAGCTTATACAGGGATCAAGAGACCCAGTACTTC | CASSLYRDQETQYF